The rows below give T cell receptor beta chains drawn from one sample of a study of response to subunit inactivated influenza vaccine. MiXCR, run by TCRdb on the RT-PCR reads, gives a single entry per CDR3 protein. This repertoire shows roughly 700,000 distinct CDR3 sequences, roughly 13% found once; its top ten account for 6.5% to 8.5%. Sequencing was performed on PBMCs from blood, taken less than 15 days before vaccination. Receptor source: a man aged 50 to 59 who received an inactivated influenza vaccine. CDR3s include the opening cysteine and the closing phenylalanine or tryptophan. D genes are given only for firm matches. The listing skips clone size in some rows; elsewhere it reads once, few, many or a size class.

J,size,V,D,CDR3,DNA
TRBJ2-3,few,TRBV11-2,-,CASSLEPPVRGPSTDTQYF,TGTGCCAGCAGCTTAGAACCCCCGGTACGGGGACCTAGCACAGATACGCAGTATTTT
TRBJ2-7,few,TRBV12-3/TRBV12-4,-,CASSLRVGPPYEQYF,TGTGCCAGCAGTTTACGAGTAGGGCCCCCCTACGAGCAGTACTTC
TRBJ1-5,-,TRBV12-3/TRBV12-4,-,CASSLGDTGRPQHF,TGTGCCAGCAGTTTGGGGGACACTGGGAGGCCCCAGCATTTT
TRBJ2-1,few,TRBV5-1,TRBD2,CASSLATTSGSYNEQFF,TGCGCCAGCAGCTTGGCAACGACTAGCGGGAGTTACAATGAGCAGTTCTTC
TRBJ2-6,-,TRBV18,-,CASSPPGTQGANVLTF,TGTGCCAGCTCACCACCCGGGACGCAGGGGGCCAACGTCCTGACTTTC
TRBJ2-3,many,TRBV10-3,-,CAISDREADTQYF,TGTGCCATCAGTGACAGGGAGGCAGATACGCAGTATTTT
TRBJ1-5,-,TRBV20-1,-,CSARDRATGQPQHF,TGCAGTGCTAGAGACCGGGCCACGGGTCAGCCCCAGCATTTT
TRBJ2-7,-,TRBV25-1,-,CASSRPTSYEQYF,TGTGCCAGCAGCAGGCCTACCTCCTACGAGCAGTACTTC
TRBJ2-7,-,TRBV5-6,-,CASSSSSAEQYF,TGTGCCAGCAGCTCTTCTTCTGCCGAGCAGTACTTC
TRBJ2-1,-,TRBV4-2,TRBD2,CASSQSGLAGLYNEQFF,TGTGCCAGCAGCCAAAGCGGACTAGCGGGGCTTTACAATGAGCAGTTCTTC
TRBJ2-7,-,TRBV6-5,TRBD1,CASSSPLRGRPYEQYF,TGTGCCAGCAGTTCCCCATTGAGGGGGCGCCCCTACGAGCAGTACTTC
TRBJ2-4,many,TRBV5-1,-,CASSPDGARDIQYF,TGCGCCAGCAGCCCGGACGGGGCGAGGGACATTCAGTACTTC
TRBJ2-5,few,TRBV11-2,-,CASSLYLRETQYF,TGTGCCAGCAGCTTGTACTTACGGGAGACCCAGTACTTC
TRBJ1-2,-,TRBV4-3,TRBD1,CASRTRDRDLGGYTF,TGCGCCAGCAGGACCCGAGACAGGGACCTGGGAGGCTACACCTTC
TRBJ2-2,many,TRBV6-5,-,CASSYEPWGKNTGELFF,TGTGCCAGCAGTTACGAACCTTGGGGCAAGAACACCGGGGAGCTGTTTTTT
TRBJ2-2,-,TRBV5-1,-,CASSLGTSHTGELFF,TGCGCCAGCAGCCTTGGTACAAGTCATACCGGGGAGCTGTTTTTT
TRBJ2-7,many,TRBV15,TRBD2,CATSRDPSGRYEQYF,TGTGCCACCAGCAGAGATCCTAGCGGGAGATACGAGCAGTACTTC
TRBJ2-1,-,TRBV9,TRBD1,CASSVGTGAPHNEQFF,TGTGCCAGCAGCGTAGGTACAGGGGCCCCCCACAATGAGCAGTTCTTC
TRBJ1-4,many,TRBV12-3/TRBV12-4,-,CASSPDKKLFF,TGTGCCAGCAGTCCAGACAAAAAACTGTTTTTT
TRBJ2-7,few,TRBV6-6,-,CASSWPETEQYF,TGTGCCAGCAGTTGGCCTGAGACAGAGCAGTACTTC
TRBJ2-7,-,TRBV5-6,TRBD1,CASSHDRVHEQYF,TGTGCCAGCAGCCACGACAGGGTCCACGAGCAGTACTTC
TRBJ2-3,-,TRBV5-1,-,CASSLERAWDTQYF,TGCGCCAGCAGCTTGGAGCGGGCGTGGGATACGCAGTATTTT
TRBJ2-1,-,TRBV28,-,CASSQRFADSSYNEQFF,TGTGCCAGCAGTCAGCGGTTCGCGGACAGCTCCTACAATGAGCAGTTCTTC
TRBJ2-7,-,TRBV20-1,-,CSATRASEQYF,TGCAGTGCTACCAGGGCGAGCGAGCAGTACTTC
TRBJ1-2,few,TRBV19,TRBD1,CASREGARGYGYTF,TGTGCCAGTAGAGAGGGGGCTAGAGGCTATGGCTACACCTTC
TRBJ1-1,many,TRBV28,-,CASSFTGKAEAFF,TGTGCCAGCAGTTTTACAGGGAAAGCTGAAGCTTTCTTT
TRBJ1-6,-,TRBV4-2,-,CASSHGVPRVNYNSPLHF,TGTGCCAGCAGCCATGGGGTGCCCAGGGTTAACTATAATTCACCCCTCCACTTT